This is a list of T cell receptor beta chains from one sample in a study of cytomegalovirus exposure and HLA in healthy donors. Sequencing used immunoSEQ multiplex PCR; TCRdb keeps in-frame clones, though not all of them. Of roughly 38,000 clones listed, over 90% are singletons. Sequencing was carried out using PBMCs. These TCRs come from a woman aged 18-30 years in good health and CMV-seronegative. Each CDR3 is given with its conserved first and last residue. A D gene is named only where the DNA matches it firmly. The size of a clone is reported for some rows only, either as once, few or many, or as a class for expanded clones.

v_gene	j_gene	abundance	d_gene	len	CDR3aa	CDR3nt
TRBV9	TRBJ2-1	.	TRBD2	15	CASSAIGGGRFEQFF	TGTGCCAGCAGCGCTATCGGGGGCGGGAGGTTCGAGCAGTTCTTC
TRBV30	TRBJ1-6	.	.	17	CAWSQPQNPTANSPLHF	TGTGCCTGGAGTCAGCCTCAAAATCCGACAGCTAATTCACCCCTCCACTTT
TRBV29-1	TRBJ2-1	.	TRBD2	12	CSVGTRGHEQFF	TGCAGCGTGGGGACTAGGGGCCATGAGCAGTTCTTC
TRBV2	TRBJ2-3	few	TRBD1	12	CATGQVADTQYF	TGTGCCACAGGACAGGTTGCAGATACGCAGTATTTT
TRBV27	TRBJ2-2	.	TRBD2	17	CAIATSGRIGNTGELFF	TGTGCCATCGCGACTAGCGGGAGGATCGGGAACACCGGGGAGCTGTTTTTT
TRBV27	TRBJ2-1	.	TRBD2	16	CASSLGSSGTYNEQFF	TGTGCCAGCAGTTTAGGCTCTAGCGGGACTTACAATGAGCAGTTCTTC
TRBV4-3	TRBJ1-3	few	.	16	CASSQDLGGSGNTIYF	TGCGCCAGCAGCCAAGATCTCGGGGGTTCTGGAAACACCATATATTTT
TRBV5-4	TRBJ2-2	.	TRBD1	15	CASSLRGRYTGELFF	TGTGCCAGCAGCTTGAGGGGGCGCTACACCGGGGAGCTGTTTTTT
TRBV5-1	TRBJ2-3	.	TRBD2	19	CASSQLAGGPWLFKDTQYF	TGCGCCAGCAGCCAACTAGCGGGAGGGCCTTGGCTTTTTAAGGATACGCAGTATTTT
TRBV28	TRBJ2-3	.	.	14	CASSRKGSAWREYF	TGTGCCAGCAGTAGGAAGGGAAGCGCCTGGAGGGAGTATTTT
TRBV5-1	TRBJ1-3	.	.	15	CASSLGDNSGNTIYF	TGCGCCAGCAGCTTGGGGGACAACTCTGGAAACACCATATATTTT
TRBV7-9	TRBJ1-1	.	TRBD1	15	CASSPRQGTHTEAFF	TGTGCCAGCAGCCCCCGACAGGGGACACACACTGAAGCTTTCTTT
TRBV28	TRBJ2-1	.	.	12	CASSLRGNEQFF	TGTGCCAGCAGTTTGCGAGGGAATGAGCAGTTCTTC
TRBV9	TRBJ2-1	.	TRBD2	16	CASSVLAVNSYNEQFF	TGTGCCAGCAGCGTACTAGCGGTAAACTCCTACAATGAGCAGTTCTTC
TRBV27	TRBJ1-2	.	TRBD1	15	CASSLLGTDVYGYTF	TGTGCCAGCAGTTTACTAGGGACAGATGTATATGGCTACACCTTC
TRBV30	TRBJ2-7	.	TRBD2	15	CAWARLAGVAYEQYF	TGTGCCTGGGCCAGACTAGCGGGAGTGGCCTACGAGCAGTACTTC
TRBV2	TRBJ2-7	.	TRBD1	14	CASRLWDRGHEQYF	TGTGCCAGCAGGTTATGGGACAGGGGCCACGAGCAGTACTTC
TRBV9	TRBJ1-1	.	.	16	CASSVEGDISATEAFF	TGTGCCAGCAGCGTAGAAGGGGACATTTCTGCCACTGAAGCTTTCTTT
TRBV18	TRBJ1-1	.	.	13	CASSRDMNTEAFF	TGTGCCAGCTCGAGGGACATGAACACTGAAGCTTTCTTT
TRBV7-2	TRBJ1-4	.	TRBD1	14	CASSPRGRGEKLFF	TGTGCCAGCAGCCCCAGGGGGCGAGGTGAAAAACTGTTTTTT
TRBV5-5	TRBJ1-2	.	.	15	CASSFLTAVQYGYTF	TGTGCCAGCAGCTTTTTGACAGCCGTACAATATGGCTACACCTTC
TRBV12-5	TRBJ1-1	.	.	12	CASGLTAAEAFF	TGTGCTAGTGGTTTAACTGCTGCCGAAGCTTTCTTT
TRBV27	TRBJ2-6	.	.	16	CASSLIRVSGANVLTF	TGTGCCAGCAGTTTAATCAGGGTTAGTGGGGCCAACGTCCTGACTTTC
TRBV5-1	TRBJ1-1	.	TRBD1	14	CASSWTGGNTEAFF	TGCGCCAGCAGCTGGACAGGGGGAAACACTGAAGCTTTCTTT
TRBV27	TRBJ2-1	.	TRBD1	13	CASSPGQNNEQFF	TGTGCCAGCAGTCCGGGACAGAACAATGAGCAGTTCTTC
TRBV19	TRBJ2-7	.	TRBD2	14	CASSVAGLGYEQYF	TGTGCCAGTAGTGTGGCGGGACTAGGATACGAGCAGTACTTC
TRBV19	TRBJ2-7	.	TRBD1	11	CENRGYYEQYF	TGTGAAAACAGGGGGTACTACGAGCAGTACTTC
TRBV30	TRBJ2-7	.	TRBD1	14	CAWSAGQGIYEQYF	TGTGCCTGGAGTGCGGGACAGGGTATTTACGAGCAGTACTTC
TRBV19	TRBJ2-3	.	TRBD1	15	CASSMDRAYTDTQYF	TGTGCCAGTAGTATGGACAGGGCGTACACAGATACGCAGTATTTT
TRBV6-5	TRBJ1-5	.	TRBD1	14	CASRPRTGGQPQHF	TGTGCCAGCAGACCGAGGACAGGTGGACAGCCCCAGCATTTT
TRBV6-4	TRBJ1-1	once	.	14	CASSDSSESTEAFF	TGTGCCAGCAGTGACTCGTCTGAGAGCACTGAAGCTTTCTTT
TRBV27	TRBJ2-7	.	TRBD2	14	CASSFVAGDYEQYF	TGTGCCAGCAGTTTTGTGGCGGGAGACTACGAGCAGTACTTC
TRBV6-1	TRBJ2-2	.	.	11	CATTQAGELFF	TGTGCCACTACCCAGGCCGGGGAGCTGTTTTTT
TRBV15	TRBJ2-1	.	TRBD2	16	CATSRFSSGRGDEQFF	TGTGCCACCAGCAGGTTCTCTAGCGGGAGGGGGGATGAGCAGTTCTTC
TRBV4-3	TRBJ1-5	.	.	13	CASSLGVRQPQHF	TGCGCCAGCAGCTTAGGGGTCCGGCAGCCCCAGCATTTT
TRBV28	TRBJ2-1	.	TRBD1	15	CASRPWTGAVREQFF	TGTGCCAGCAGGCCCTGGACAGGGGCGGTCCGTGAGCAGTTCTTC
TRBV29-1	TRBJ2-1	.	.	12	CSAFTGTNEQFF	TGCAGCGCTTTTACAGGGACCAATGAGCAGTTCTTC
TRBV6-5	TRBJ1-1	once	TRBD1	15	CASRLDRGRFSEAFF	TGTGCCAGCAGATTGGACAGGGGGCGCTTCTCTGAAGCTTTCTTT
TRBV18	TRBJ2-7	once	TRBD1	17	CASSPLVTTGGSYEQYF	TGTGCCAGCTCACCATTGGTAACGACAGGGGGCTCCTACGAGCAGTACTTC
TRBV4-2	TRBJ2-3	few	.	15	CASSLVSSSTDTQYF	TGTGCCAGCAGCCTAGTTAGCAGTAGCACAGATACGCAGTATTTT
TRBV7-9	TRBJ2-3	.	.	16	CASSLSPGASTDTQYF	TGTGCCAGCAGCTTATCTCCAGGGGCCAGCACAGATACGCAGTATTTT
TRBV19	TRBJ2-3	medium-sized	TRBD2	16	CASSTGLAGITDTQYF	TGTGCCAGTAGTACCGGACTAGCGGGGATAACAGATACGCAGTATTTT
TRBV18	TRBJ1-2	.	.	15	CASSPPEQPSYGYTF	TGTGCCAGCTCACCACCGGAACAGCCCTCCTATGGCTACACCTTC
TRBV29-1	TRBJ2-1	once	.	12	CSVEEARRGQFF	TGCAGCGTTGAAGAGGCCCGGAGAGGGCAGTTCTTC
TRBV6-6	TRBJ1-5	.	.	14	CASSYSRSNQPQHF	TGTGCCAGCAGTTACTCCCGTAGCAATCAGCCCCAGCATTTT
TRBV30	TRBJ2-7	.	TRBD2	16	CAWSVPGRAFLYEQYF	TGTGCCTGGAGTGTACCCGGGAGGGCCTTTCTCTACGAGCAGTACTTC
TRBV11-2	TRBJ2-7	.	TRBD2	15	CASSLSSGAGGEQYF	TGTGCCAGCAGCTTATCATCGGGGGCGGGAGGCGAGCAGTACTTC
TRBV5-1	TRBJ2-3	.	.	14	CASSLGESTDTQYF	TGCGCCAGCAGCCTGGGGGAGAGCACAGATACGCAGTATTTT
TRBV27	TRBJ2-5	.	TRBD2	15	CASSFLAGGQETQYF	TGTGCCAGCAGTTTTTTAGCGGGAGGCCAAGAGACCCAGTACTTC
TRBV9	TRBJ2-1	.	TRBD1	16	CASAPTGGFSYNEQFF	TGTGCCAGCGCTCCGACAGGGGGCTTTTCCTACAATGAGCAGTTCTTC